These 25 T cell receptor beta chains were sequenced from one sample in a study of T-cell memory formation after mild COVID-19. TCRdb fed the 5' RACE reads into MiXCR, producing one record per CDR3 protein. Of around 510,000 distinct CDR3 sequences listed, less than 25% are singletons. Specimen: PBMCs or a T cell subset sorted from them (not recorded which). The origin of the receptors is an adult woman who had mild COVID-19 (a few samples of this study predate the infection). Cell type and time point are not known.

V usage is TRBV7-6 and J usage is TRBJ2-3, with 12 bases identical to TRBD2. Trimming at V came to 6 bases and at J to 1 base, leaving 14 bases not matched to a gene. The CDR3 is 19 amino acids. Germline V lookup: CDR1 SGHVS, CDR2 FNYEAQ. The CDR3: CASSPTSSGGAARTDTQYF. CDR3 sequence (DNA): TGTGCCAGCAGTCCGACTTCTAGCGGGGGGGCCGCTCGCACAGATACGCAGTATTTT. Using reference TRBV7-6 and TRBJ2-3 for the parts outside the CDR3, the full variable domain is GAGVSQSPRYKVTKRGQDVALRCDPISGHVSLYWYRQALGQGPEFLTYFNYEAQQDKSGLPNDRFSAERPEGSISTLTIQRTEQRDSAMYRCASSPTSSGGAARTDTQYFGPGTRLTVL.

In regard to this clonotype: One end of the junction varies from germline; a read error may be responsible. The rearrangement joins TRBV12-3 or TRBV12-4 to TRBJ2-5; 7 positions agree with TRBD2. This CDR3 is built from 13 residues. The CDR3 bases are TGTGCCAGTCAAGCGGGGTTAGAAGATACCCAGTACTTC. This translates into CASQAGLEDTQYF.

This clonotype was seen repeatedly, ten times or more. Its ends do not fully match the called genes, so a read error is possible. The CDR3 DNA reads TGCGCCAGCAGGTTGGGACTCCGGGAGCAGTTCTTC. Protein: CASRLGLREQFF. The rearrangement uses TRBV5-1 and TRBJ2-1; perhaps TRBD2 as D (6 bases). Germline V gene lookup returns CDR1 SGHRS and CDR2 YFSETQ. This CDR3 is 12 amino acids long. Full variable domain (missing parts from reference TRBV5-1 and TRBJ2-1): KAGVTQTPRYLIKTRGQQVTLSCSPISGHRSVSWYQQTPGQGLQFLFEYFSETQRNKGNFPGRFSGRQFSNSRSEMNVSTLELGDSALYLCASRLGLREQFFGPGTRLTVL.

CDR3 in amino acids: CATLGGLTDTQYF. The CDR3 coding sequence is TGTGCCACCCTGGGGGGGCTCACAGATACGCAGTATTTT. This chain connects TRBV19 to TRBJ2-3; possibly TRBD2 for D (7 bases). Per the germline V gene, CDR1 is LNHDA and CDR2 is SQIVND (reference sequence). The CDR3 length is 13 residues. Trimming removed 10 bases at V and 2 bases at J, with 13 bases between.

Only a few counts were recorded for this clonotype. This chain links TRBV11-3 with TRBJ1-3; perhaps TRBD1 as D (6 bases). V gave up 5 bases and J gave up 0 bases, with 8 bases separating them. CDR1 and CDR2 from the germline V gene are SGHNT and YENEEA. The CDR3 loop spans 14 amino acids. CDR3 DNA: TGTGCCAGCAGCGGACAGAACTCTGGAAACACCATATATTTT. Translation gives CASSGQNSGNTIYF.

The chain is built from TRBV18 and TRBJ2-1, with 10 bases aligning to TRBD1. V shed 0 bases, J shed 5 bases, and the junction held 1 base outside the gene matches. Germline V gives CDR1 KGHSH, CDR2 LQKENI. CDR3 length: 15 amino acids. Here the CDR3 DNA reads TGTGCCAGCTCACCACCGGGACAGGGGAACAATGAGCAGTTCTTC. Translated, it gives CASSPPGQGNNEQFF.

This clonotype appeared a few times. The rearrangement uses TRBV27 and TRBJ2-6; D perhaps matches TRBD1 (5 bases). Trimming stripped 4 bases from V and 0 bases from J, with 10 bases between. From germline, CDR1 is MNHEY and CDR2 SMNVEV (reference sequence). The CDR3 is 16 amino acids. CDR3 bases: TGTGCCAGCAGTTCACAGGTTAGCTCTGGGGCCAACGTCCTGACTTTC. Translation: CASSSQVSSGANVLTF.

This clonotype was observed a handful of times. This chain links TRBV27 with TRBJ1-5, with 7 bases that match TRBD1. With V trimmed by 5 bases and J by 2 bases, 9 bases remained unmatched. The CDR3 spans 16 residues. Germline lookup yields CDR1 MNHEY and CDR2 SMNVEV (reference sequence). The CDR3 protein is CASSRTTGYGNQPQHF. The CDR3 region has the DNA TGTGCCAGCAGTAGAACGACAGGGTACGGCAATCAGCCCCAGCATTTT.

This clonotype has more than one count but fewer than ten. This chain connects TRBV3-1 to TRBJ1-1, with a weak D call TRBD1 (6 bases). The CDR3 has 15 amino acids. CDR1 and CDR2 from the germline V gene are LGHDT and YNNKEL (reference sequence). Trimming stripped 3 bases from V and 6 bases from J, with 17 bases between. CDR3 loop: CASSHGGWGAPEAFF. The CDR3 DNA reads TGTGCCAGCAGCCATGGCGGCTGGGGGGCTCCTGAAGCTTTCTTT. The full variable domain, with the rest looked up from reference TRBV3-1 and TRBJ1-1, is DTAVSQTPKYLVTQMGNDKSIKCEQNLGHDTMYWYKQDSKKFLKIMFSYNNKELIINETVPNRFSPKSPDKAHLNLHINSLELGDSAVYFCASSHGGWGAPEAFFGQGTRLTVV.

This clonotype was seen a handful of times. The chain uses TRBV3-1 and TRBJ1-1; no definite D call. The CDR3 is made up of 12 amino acids. Trimming removed 1 base from V and 4 bases from J, with 4 bases in between. CDR1 and CDR2 (germline): LGHDT, YNNKEL (reference sequence). The chain's CDR3 is CASSQVSTEAFF. The DNA for the CDR3 is TGTGCCAGCAGCCAAGTTAGCACTGAAGCTTTCTTT.

V gene TRBV4-2 combines with J gene TRBJ2-3, with a tentative D call TRBD2 (6 bases). This CDR3 is 13 amino acids long. Trimming took off 4 bases at V and 6 bases at J, with 11 bases between the two ends. The germline CDR1 and CDR2 sequences are LGHNA and YNFKEQ. The CDR3: CASSPRRADTQYF. Here the CDR3 DNA reads TGTGCCAGCAGCCCTCGGAGGGCGGATACGCAGTATTTT.

This clonotype was detected ten times or more. This sequence joins TRBV6-5 and TRBJ2-7; 7 bases fit TRBD1. Germline V gives CDR1 MNHEY, CDR2 SVGAGI. V shed 6 bases, J shed 5 bases, and the junction held 13 bases outside the gene matches. This CDR3 comprises 15 residues. In DNA, the CDR3 is TGTGCCAGCAGCCACTCCCCCGGACAGGCTGACGAGCAGTACTTC. As protein: CASSHSPGQADEQYF.

The V and J genes are TRBV3-1 and TRBJ1-1; tentatively, D is TRBD1 (5 bases). V was shortened by 3 bases and J by 1 base, with 9 bases between the two germline ends. Germline values: CDR1 LGHDT, CDR2 YNNKEL (reference sequence). The CDR3 covers 14 residues. In DNA, the CDR3 is TGTGCCAGCAGCCATGGACATTCGAACACTGAAGCTTTCTTT. Amino acids: CASSHGHSNTEAFF.

This clonotype was seen more than once but under ten times. The gene calls are TRBV12-3 or TRBV12-4 and TRBJ2-6; 9 nucleotides agree with TRBD1. J lost 0 bases, V lost 6 bases, and 12 bases had no gene match. The CDR3 totals 19 residues. In DNA form, the CDR3 reads TGTGCCAGCAGACTGGGAACGGGACAGGGACGCTCTGGGGCCAACGTCCTGACTTTC. Translating gives CASRLGTGQGRSGANVLTF.

This clonotype came up a few times. This chain joins TRBV4-3 and TRBJ2-7; 12 positions agree with TRBD2. The CDR3 runs 18 residues. Germline-derived CDR1 and CDR2 are LGHNA and YSLEER. Losses at the gene ends were 0 bases for V and 0 bases for J; bases not matched to a gene: 6. The CDR3 sequence: CASSQESSGRDLSYEQYF. CDR3 DNA sequence: TGCGCCAGCAGCCAAGAGTCTAGCGGGAGGGATCTCTCCTACGAGCAGTACTTC.

This clonotype occurred a few times. The chain recombines TRBV29-1 with TRBJ2-7, with D hard to call. With 4 bases removed from V and 0 bases from J, the gap between germline ends came to 10 bases. The CDR3 is 13 amino acids. In germline, CDR1 is SQVTM, CDR2 ANQGSEA. For the CDR3, the DNA is TGCAGCGTTGTGCGTACAGCCTCCTACGAGCAGTACTTC. This gives the protein CSVVRTASYEQYF.

This clonotype has only a few counts. The chain joins TRBV7-2 to TRBJ2-7; 7 nucleotides line up with TRBD2. Looked up from germline, CDR1 is SGHTA and CDR2 is FQGNSA. J gave up 2 bases and V 5 bases, and 12 bases lay outside the gene matches. The CDR3 totals 16 residues. CDR3 coding DNA: TGTGCCAGCAGCCCCCGCGGGAGTGGGGGAGCCTACGAGCAGTACTTC. Translating it yields CASSPRGSGGAYEQYF.

The rearrangement uses TRBV7-9 and TRBJ2-5; D perhaps matches TRBD2 (6 bases). The germline V gene has CDR1 SEHNR and CDR2 FQNEAQ (reference sequence). Trimming cost V 5 bases and J 5 bases, with 18 bases left between them. The length of the CDR3 is 15 residues. The CDR3 DNA sequence: TGTGCCAGCAGCCCGACATACGGGGGAACGGAGACCCAGTACTTC. Encoded protein: CASSPTYGGTETQYF.

This chain connects TRBV9 to TRBJ2-3; TRBD2 aligns across 12 bases. Trimming took 3 bases from V and 2 from J; bases not matched to a gene: 16. The CDR3 extends over 20 amino acids. CDR1 and CDR2 from the germline V gene are SGDLS and YYNGEE. CDR3 sequence (DNA): TGTGCCAGCAGCGCCCTCTTCCTAGCGGGGGGGCCTCGAGACACAGATACGCAGTATTTT. Protein sequence: CASSALFLAGGPRDTDTQYF.

This rearrangement joins TRBV4-3 to TRBJ2-7, with unresolved D. V was clipped by 1 base and J by 1 base, with 11 bases between them. The CDR3 has 15 residues. Germline CDR1 reads LGHNA; CDR2 reads YSLEER. The CDR3 sequence is CASSQGASVSYEQYF. DNA of the CDR3: TGCGCCAGCAGCCAAGGGGCGTCGGTGTCCTACGAGCAGTACTTC.

This clonotype was detected a few times. The chain is built from TRBV3-1 and TRBJ2-2, with no clear D. CDR3 length: 14 residues. Per the germline V gene, CDR1 is LGHDT and CDR2 is YNNKEL (reference sequence). Trimming took off 1 base at V and 6 bases at J, with 9 bases between the two ends. The CDR3 loop reads CASSQAAVSGELFF. In DNA, the CDR3 is TGTGCCAGCAGCCAAGCCGCAGTCTCCGGGGAGCTGTTTTTT.

The chain has TRBV12-3 or TRBV12-4 and TRBJ1-2, with D maybe TRBD1 (5 bases). The V end was cut by 6 bases, the J end by 4 bases, with 18 bases between. CDR3 length equals 15 residues. CDR3 coding DNA: TGTGCCAGCAGACCGCCGGGACCGAACAGCTATGGCTACACCTTC. Its protein product is CASRPPGPNSYGYTF.

This clonotype has only a few counts. This rearrangement joins TRBV4-2 to TRBJ2-7; D not certain. Germline V CDR1 and CDR2: LGHNA, YNFKEQ. Trimming removed 0 bases from V and 7 bases from J, with 7 bases in between. The CDR3 has 12 amino acids. CDR3 bases: TGTGCCAGCAGCCAAGATCTGGGGGAGCAGTACTTC. Its translation: CASSQDLGEQYF.

In this sample, this clonotype turned up a few times. The chain's CDR3 is CASSPYSGGLRDTQYF. The CDR3 DNA sequence: TGTGCCAGCAGCCCCTATTCAGGGGGCCTTAGGGATACGCAGTATTTT. The V call is TRBV7-6, the J call TRBJ2-3, with TRBD1 matching 8 bases. Germline lookup yields CDR1 SGHVS and CDR2 FNYEAQ. V lost 5 bases to trimming and J lost 6 bases; unmatched junction nucleotides: 13. This CDR3 spans 16 amino acids.

This chain connects TRBV12-3 or TRBV12-4 to TRBJ2-1; D unresolved. V lost 4 bases and J lost 5, with 9 bases in between. The CDR3 contains 13 residues. This CDR3 reads CASSSLGNNEQFF. For the CDR3, the DNA is TGTGCCAGCAGTTCCCTTGGGAACAATGAGCAGTTCTTC.